This is a list of T cell receptor beta chains from one sample in a study of shared clonotypes between healthy human individuals. Profiling relied on immunoSEQ multiplex PCR, and the TCRdb table lists in-frame clones only, not all of them. Of more than 850,000 clones in the sample, roughly 74% were seen once. Sequencing used memory CD4+ T cells from PBMCs. The receptors here all came from a man aged 18-30 years in good health. Some clones in this sample may be carry-over from other donors' samples. The CDR3 runs from the conserved cysteine through the conserved F or W. Each record gives: CDR3 protein, J gene, V gene, CDR3 length.

CDR3 protein: CASSLTGGDYGYTF
J gene: TRBJ1-2
V gene: TRBV7-9
CDR3 length: 14

CDR3 protein: CASSVSSGAGNTIYF
J gene: TRBJ1-3
V gene: TRBV6-1
CDR3 length: 15

CDR3 protein: CASSERTGTSGTQYF
J gene: TRBJ2-5
V gene: TRBV2
CDR3 length: 15

CDR3 protein: CASSLEGDSNQPQHF
J gene: TRBJ1-5
V gene: TRBV7-9
CDR3 length: 15

CDR3 protein: CASSTRLAGGVETQYF
J gene: TRBJ2-5
V gene: TRBV27
CDR3 length: 16

CDR3 protein: CASSYSPVPSGNTIYF
J gene: TRBJ1-3
V gene: TRBV6-5
CDR3 length: 16

CDR3 protein: CASGRARPAYEQYF
J gene: TRBJ2-7
V gene: TRBV11-2
CDR3 length: 14

CDR3 protein: CASSVGASGGNTEAFF
J gene: TRBJ1-1
V gene: TRBV9
CDR3 length: 16

CDR3 protein: CASSQQTGGYYEQYF
J gene: TRBJ2-7
V gene: TRBV14
CDR3 length: 15

CDR3 protein: CASSLGTGLTDTQYF
J gene: TRBJ2-3
V gene: TRBV7-9
CDR3 length: 15

CDR3 protein: CASGLKGRYEQYF
J gene: TRBJ2-7
V gene: TRBV12-5
CDR3 length: 13

CDR3 protein: CASSLEREGTQYF
J gene: TRBJ2-3
V gene: TRBV18
CDR3 length: 13

CDR3 protein: CASSIDRVGENEQYF
J gene: TRBJ2-7
V gene: TRBV19
CDR3 length: 15

CDR3 protein: CASRDSSQRQHF
J gene: TRBJ1-5
V gene: TRBV2
CDR3 length: 12

CDR3 protein: CASSQERPYNEQFF
J gene: TRBJ2-1
V gene: TRBV7-2
CDR3 length: 14

CDR3 protein: CASSLQGGSYEQYF
J gene: TRBJ2-7
V gene: TRBV5-4
CDR3 length: 14

CDR3 protein: CASSETLDSSYNEQFF
J gene: TRBJ2-1
V gene: TRBV6-1
CDR3 length: 16

CDR3 protein: CATSLRRGTGEQYF
J gene: TRBJ2-7
V gene: TRBV6-1
CDR3 length: 14

CDR3 protein: CSVEQGFTEAFF
J gene: TRBJ1-1
V gene: TRBV29-1
CDR3 length: 12

CDR3 protein: CASSLVGKYGYTF
J gene: TRBJ1-2
V gene: TRBV7-9
CDR3 length: 13

CDR3 protein: CASSLNGVEFF
J gene: TRBJ2-1
V gene: TRBV5-4
CDR3 length: 11

CDR3 protein: CASSQGGGRYKAYEQYF
J gene: TRBJ2-7
V gene: TRBV7-9
CDR3 length: 17

CDR3 protein: CAWSGGRAGGPRDEQFF
J gene: TRBJ2-1
V gene: TRBV30
CDR3 length: 17

CDR3 protein: CASSQVGQGKNEKLFF
J gene: TRBJ1-4
V gene: TRBV4-3
CDR3 length: 16

CDR3 protein: CASSLGTDQETQYF
J gene: TRBJ2-5
V gene: TRBV5-1
CDR3 length: 14

CDR3 protein: CASSFFGLATSRGTQYF
J gene: TRBJ2-5
V gene: TRBV28
CDR3 length: 17

CDR3 protein: CASSAPGTGNQPQHF
J gene: TRBJ1-5
V gene: TRBV7-9
CDR3 length: 15

CDR3 protein: CASSFGSRTVYGYTF
J gene: TRBJ1-2
V gene: TRBV28
CDR3 length: 15

CDR3 protein: CASGLGQFQETQYF
J gene: TRBJ2-5
V gene: TRBV12-5
CDR3 length: 14

CDR3 protein: CATWRITDQPQHF
J gene: TRBJ1-5
V gene: TRBV28
CDR3 length: 13

CDR3 protein: CASSPQGGDQPQHF
J gene: TRBJ1-5
V gene: TRBV19
CDR3 length: 14